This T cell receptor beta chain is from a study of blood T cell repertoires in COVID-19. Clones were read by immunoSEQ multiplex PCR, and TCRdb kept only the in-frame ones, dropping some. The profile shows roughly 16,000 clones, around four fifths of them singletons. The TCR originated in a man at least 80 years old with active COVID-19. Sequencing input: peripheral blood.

The DNA of the CDR3 is TGTGCCAGTAGTTGGCAGGGGAATCAGCCCCAGCATTTT. Translating gives CASSWQGNQPQHF. The rearrangement links TRBV19 to TRBJ1-5, with a weak D call TRBD1 (6 bases). V was trimmed by 5 bases and J by 4 bases, leaving 9 bases between them. This CDR3 is built from 13 residues. CDR1 and CDR2 from the germline V gene are LNHDA and SQIVND (reference sequence).